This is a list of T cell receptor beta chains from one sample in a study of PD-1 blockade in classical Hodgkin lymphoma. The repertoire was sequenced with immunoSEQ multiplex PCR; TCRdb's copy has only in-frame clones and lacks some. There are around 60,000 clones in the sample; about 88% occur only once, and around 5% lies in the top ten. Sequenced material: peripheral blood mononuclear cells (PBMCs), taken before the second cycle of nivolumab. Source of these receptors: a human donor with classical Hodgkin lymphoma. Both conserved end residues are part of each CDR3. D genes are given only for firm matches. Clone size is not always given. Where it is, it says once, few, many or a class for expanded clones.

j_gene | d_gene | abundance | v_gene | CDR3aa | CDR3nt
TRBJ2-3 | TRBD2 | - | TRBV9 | CASSVGLAGETDTQYF | TGTGCCAGCAGCGTAGGACTAGCGGGGGAGACAGATACGCAGTATTTT
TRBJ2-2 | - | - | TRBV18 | CASSPTRFYTGELFF | TGTGCCAGCTCACCGACTAGATTTTACACCGGGGAGCTGTTTTTT
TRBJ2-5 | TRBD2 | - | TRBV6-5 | CASSLASGGKETQYF | TGTGCCAGCAGTTTAGCTAGCGGGGGTAAGGAGACCCAGTACTTC
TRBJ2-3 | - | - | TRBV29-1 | CSVEGGADYTDTQYF | TGCAGCGTTGAAGGTGGGGCGGACTATACAGATACGCAGTATTTT
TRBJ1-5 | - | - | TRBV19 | CASRDGAYSNQPQHF | TGTGCCAGTAGGGACGGAGCCTATAGCAATCAGCCCCAGCATTTT
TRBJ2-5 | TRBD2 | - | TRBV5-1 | CASSLEGLAGETQYF | TGCGCCAGCAGCTTGGAGGGACTAGCGGGAGAGACCCAGTACTTC
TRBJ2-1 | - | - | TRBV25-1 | CASRLSGTYNEQFF | TGTGCCAGCAGGTTGAGCGGCACCTACAATGAGCAGTTCTTC
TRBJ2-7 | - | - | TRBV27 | CASSPRDGAYEQYF | TGTGCCAGCAGTCCACGGGACGGAGCCTACGAGCAGTACTTC
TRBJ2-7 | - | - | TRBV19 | CASSIPGVTPNLRDF | TGTGCCAGTAGTATTCCTGGGGTAACGCCTAATTTAAGGGACTTC
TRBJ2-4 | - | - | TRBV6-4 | CASSDLGMTKNIQYF | TGTGCCAGCAGTGACCTGGGAATGACCAAAAACATTCAGTACTTC
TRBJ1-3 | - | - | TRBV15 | CATSREGVRRTVAGNTIYF | TGTGCCACCAGCAGAGAAGGCGTCAGACGGACTGTAGCTGGAAACACCATATATTTT
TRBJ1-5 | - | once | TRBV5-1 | CASSSGDYSNQPQHF | TGCGCCAGCAGCTCCGGTGATTATAGCAATCAGCCCCAGCATTTT
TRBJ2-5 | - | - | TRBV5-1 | CASRVGSGYQETQYF | TGCGCCAGCAGGGTGGGGTCGGGGTATCAAGAGACCCAGTACTTC
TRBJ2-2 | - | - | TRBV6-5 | CASTMITGNTGELFF | TGTGCCAGCACCATGATAACAGGCAACACCGGGGAGCTGTTTTTT
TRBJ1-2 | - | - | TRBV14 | CASSQVGNYGYTF | TGTGCCAGCAGCCAAGTAGGGAACTATGGCTACACCTTC
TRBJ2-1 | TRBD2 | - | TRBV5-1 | CASSRRGNIYNEQFF | TGCGCCAGCAGCAGGCGGGGGAATATCTACAATGAGCAGTTCTTC
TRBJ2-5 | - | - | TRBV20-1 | CSAEGLETQYF | TGCAGTGCCGAGGGTTTGGAGACCCAGTACTTC
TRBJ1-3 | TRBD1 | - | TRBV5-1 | CASSQNRGGGNTIYF | TGCGCCAGCAGCCAGAACAGGGGAGGGGGAAACACCATATATTTT
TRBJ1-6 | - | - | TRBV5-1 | CASSMDPMGSPLHF | TGCGCCAGCAGCATGGACCCTATGGGTTCACCCCTCCACTTT
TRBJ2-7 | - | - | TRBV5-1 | CASSLGFREQYF | TGCGCCAGCAGCTTGGGGTTCCGCGAGCAGTACTTC
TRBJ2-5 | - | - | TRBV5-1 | CASSLGRERETQYF | TGCGCCAGCAGCTTGGGAAGGGAGCGGGAGACCCAGTACTTC
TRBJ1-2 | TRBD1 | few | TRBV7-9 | CASSPNLDRVDYGYTF | TGTGCCAGCAGCCCCAACTTAGACAGGGTCGACTATGGCTACACCTTC
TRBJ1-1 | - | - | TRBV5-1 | CASSLETLNTEAFF | TGCGCCAGCAGCTTGGAGACACTTAACACTGAAGCTTTCTTT
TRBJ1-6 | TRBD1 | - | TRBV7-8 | CASSPRQGSPLHF | TGTGCCAGCAGCCCTAGACAGGGGTCACCCCTCCACTTT
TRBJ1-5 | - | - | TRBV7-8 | CASSLGPIAVRNQPQHF | TGTGCCAGCAGCTTAGGGCCGATAGCCGTCCGCAATCAGCCCCAGCATTTT
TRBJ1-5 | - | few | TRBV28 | CASRRSGSNQPQHF | TGTGCCAGCAGGAGGTCGGGTAGCAATCAGCCCCAGCATTTT
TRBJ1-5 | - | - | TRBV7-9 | CASSQGGGYNQPQHF | TGTGCCAGCAGCCAAGGTGGGGGATACAATCAGCCCCAGCATTTT
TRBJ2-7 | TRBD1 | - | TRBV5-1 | CASSLVPTGGEQYF | TGCGCCAGCAGCTTGGTGCCGACAGGGGGGGAGCAGTACTTC
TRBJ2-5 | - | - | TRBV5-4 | CASGSGQQETQYF | TGTGCCAGCGGCAGCGGACAGCAAGAGACCCAGTACTTC
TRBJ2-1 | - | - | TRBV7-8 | CASSLSEYREQFF | TGTGCCAGCAGCTTAAGCGAATACAGGGAGCAGTTCTTC
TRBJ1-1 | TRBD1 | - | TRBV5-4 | CASSSGQEEAFF | TGTGCCAGCAGCTCGGGACAGGAGGAAGCTTTCTTT
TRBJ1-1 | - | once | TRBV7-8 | CASSLVASNTEAFF | TGTGCCAGCAGCTTAGTGGCATCGAACACTGAAGCTTTCTTT
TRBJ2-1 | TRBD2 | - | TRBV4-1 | CASSQVSAGGPYNEQFF | TGCGCCAGCAGCCAAGTTTCAGCGGGGGGGCCCTACAATGAGCAGTTCTTC
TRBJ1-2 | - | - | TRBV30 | CAWSALAGYGYTF | TGTGCCTGGAGTGCCCTGGCGGGGTATGGCTACACCTTC
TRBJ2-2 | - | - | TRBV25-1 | CASRLGGPNTGELFF | TGTGCCAGCAGACTGGGGGGGCCGAACACCGGGGAGCTGTTTTTT
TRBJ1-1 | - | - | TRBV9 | CASSVQTTENTEAFF | TGTGCCAGCAGCGTCCAAACTACAGAGAACACTGAAGCTTTCTTT
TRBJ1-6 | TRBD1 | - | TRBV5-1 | CASSSGTVNSPLHF | TGCGCCAGCAGCTCCGGGACAGTTAATTCACCCCTCCACTTT
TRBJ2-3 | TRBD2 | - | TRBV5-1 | CASSSGTSGFDTQYF | TGCGCCAGCAGTTCCGGGACTAGCGGCTTTGATACGCAGTATTTT
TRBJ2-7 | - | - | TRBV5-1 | CASSFTTNGFEQYF | TGCGCCAGCAGCTTCACGACCAACGGGTTCGAGCAGTACTTC
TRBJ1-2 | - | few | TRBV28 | CASSLPGSVYGYTF | TGTGCCAGCAGTTTACCAGGGAGTGTCTATGGCTACACCTTC
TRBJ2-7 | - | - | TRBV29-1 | CSVRSGAPYEQYF | TGCAGCGTTAGGTCGGGGGCCCCCTACGAGCAGTACTTC
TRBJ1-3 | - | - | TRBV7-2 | CASSLGGGRTTGNTIYF | TGTGCCAGCAGCTTAGGGGGCGGACGGACCACTGGAAACACCATATATTTT
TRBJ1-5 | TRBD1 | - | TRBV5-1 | CASSPTALGDRDQPQHF | TGCGCCAGCAGCCCTACCGCCCTGGGGGACAGAGATCAGCCCCAGCATTTT
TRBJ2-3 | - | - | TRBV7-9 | CASSLIGPSTDTQYF | TGTGCCAGCAGCTTAATCGGGCCAAGCACAGATACGCAGTATTTT
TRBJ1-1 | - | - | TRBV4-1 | CASSQDSGSRGAFF | TGCGCCAGCAGCCAAGATTCGGGGTCCCGAGGAGCTTTCTTT